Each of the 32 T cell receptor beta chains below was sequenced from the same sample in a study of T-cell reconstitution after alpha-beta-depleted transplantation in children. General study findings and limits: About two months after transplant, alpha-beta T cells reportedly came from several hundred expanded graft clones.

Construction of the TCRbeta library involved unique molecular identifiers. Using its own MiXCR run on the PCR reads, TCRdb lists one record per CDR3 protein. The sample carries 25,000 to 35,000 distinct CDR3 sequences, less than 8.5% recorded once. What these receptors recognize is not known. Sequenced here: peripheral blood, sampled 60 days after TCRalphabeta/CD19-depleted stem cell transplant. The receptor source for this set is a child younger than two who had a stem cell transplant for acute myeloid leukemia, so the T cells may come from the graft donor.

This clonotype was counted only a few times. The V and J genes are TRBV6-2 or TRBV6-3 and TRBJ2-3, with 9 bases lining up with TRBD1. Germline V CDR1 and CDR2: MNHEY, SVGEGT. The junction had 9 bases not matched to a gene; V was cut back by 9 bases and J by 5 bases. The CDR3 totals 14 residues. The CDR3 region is CASWEHRGQDTQYF. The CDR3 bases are TGTGCCAGTTGGGAGCACAGGGGGCAAGATACGCAGTATTTT.

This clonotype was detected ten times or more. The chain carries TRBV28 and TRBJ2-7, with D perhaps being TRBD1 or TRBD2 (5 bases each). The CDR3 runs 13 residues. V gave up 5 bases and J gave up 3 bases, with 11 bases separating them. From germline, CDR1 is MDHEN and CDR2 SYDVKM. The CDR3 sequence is CASSQGTFYEQYF. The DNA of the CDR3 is TGTGCCAGCAGTCAAGGGACCTTCTACGAGCAGTACTTC.

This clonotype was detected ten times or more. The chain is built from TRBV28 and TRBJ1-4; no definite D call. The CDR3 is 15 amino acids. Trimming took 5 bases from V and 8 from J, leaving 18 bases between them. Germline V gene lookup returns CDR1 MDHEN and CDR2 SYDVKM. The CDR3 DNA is TGTGCCAGCAGTCCCCTCCGGAGAGTCTGGGAAAAACTGTTTTTT. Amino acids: CASSPLRRVWEKLFF.

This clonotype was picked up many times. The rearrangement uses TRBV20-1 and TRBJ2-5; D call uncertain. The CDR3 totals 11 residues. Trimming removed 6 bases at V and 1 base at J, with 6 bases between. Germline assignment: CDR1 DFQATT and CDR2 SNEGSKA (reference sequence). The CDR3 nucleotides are TGCAGTGCCATCCCCCAAGAGACCCAGTACTTC. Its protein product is CSAIPQETQYF.

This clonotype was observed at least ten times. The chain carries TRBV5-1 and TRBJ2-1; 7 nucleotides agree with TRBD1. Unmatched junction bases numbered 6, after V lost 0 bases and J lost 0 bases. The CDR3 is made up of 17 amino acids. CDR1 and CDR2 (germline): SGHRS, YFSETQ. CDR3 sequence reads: CASSLVRQGFSYNEQFF. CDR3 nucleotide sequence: TGCGCCAGCAGCTTGGTCAGACAGGGCTTCTCCTACAATGAGCAGTTCTTC.

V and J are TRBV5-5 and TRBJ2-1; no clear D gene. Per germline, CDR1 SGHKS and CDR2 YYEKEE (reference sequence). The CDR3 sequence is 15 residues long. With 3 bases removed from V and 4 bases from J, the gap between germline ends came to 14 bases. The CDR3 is CASSSPGRAYNEQFF. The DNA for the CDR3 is TGTGCCAGCAGCTCCCCTGGTAGGGCTTACAATGAGCAGTTCTTC. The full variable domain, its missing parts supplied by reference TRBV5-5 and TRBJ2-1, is DAGVTQSPTHLIKTRGQQVTLRCSPISGHKSVSWYQQVLGQGPQFIFQYYEKEERGRGNFPDRFSARQFPNYSSELNVNALLLGDSALYLCASSSPGRAYNEQFFGPGTRLTVL.

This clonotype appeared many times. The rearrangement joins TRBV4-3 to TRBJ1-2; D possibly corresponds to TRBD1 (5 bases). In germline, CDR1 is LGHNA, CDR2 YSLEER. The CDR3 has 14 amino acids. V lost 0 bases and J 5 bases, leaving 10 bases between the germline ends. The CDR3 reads CASSQELGVYGYTF. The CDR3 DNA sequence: TGCGCCAGCAGCCAAGAGTTAGGGGTTTATGGCTACACCTTC.

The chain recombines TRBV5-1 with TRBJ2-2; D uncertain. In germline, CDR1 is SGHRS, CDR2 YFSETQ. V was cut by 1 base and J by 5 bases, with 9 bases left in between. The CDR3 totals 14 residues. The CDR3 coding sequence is TGCGCCAGCAGCTTGTCCCAAGGGACCGGGGAGCTGTTTTTT. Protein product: CASSLSQGTGELFF. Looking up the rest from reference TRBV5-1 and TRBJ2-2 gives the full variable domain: KAGVTQTPRYLIKTRGQQVTLSCSPISGHRSVSWYQQTPGQGLQFLFEYFSETQRNKGNFPGRFSGRQFSNSRSEMNVSTLELGDSALYLCASSLSQGTGELFFGEGSRLTVL.

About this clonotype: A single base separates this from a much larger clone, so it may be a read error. The CDR3 region has the DNA TGTGCCAGCAGCGTGGGGGGAAGCTACAAGCAGTACTTC. As protein: CASSVGGSYKQYF. V is TRBV9 and J is TRBJ2-7, with a possible D match to TRBD2 (6 bases). Germline CDR1 and CDR2: SGDLS and YYNGEE. The length of the CDR3 is 13 residues.

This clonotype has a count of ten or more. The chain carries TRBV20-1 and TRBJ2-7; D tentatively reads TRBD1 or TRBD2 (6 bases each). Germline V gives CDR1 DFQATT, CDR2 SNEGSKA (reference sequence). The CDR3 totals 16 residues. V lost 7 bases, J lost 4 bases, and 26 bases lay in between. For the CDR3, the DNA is TGCAGTGTAGAGGGGGGAGGTTTCCCCGACCCTTACGAGCAGTACTTC. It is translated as CSVEGGGFPDPYEQYF.

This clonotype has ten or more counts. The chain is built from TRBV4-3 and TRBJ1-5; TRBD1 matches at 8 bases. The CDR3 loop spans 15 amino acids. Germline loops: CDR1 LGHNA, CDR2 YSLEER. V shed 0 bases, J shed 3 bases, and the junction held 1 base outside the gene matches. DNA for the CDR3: TGCGCCAGCAGCCAAGAGGACAGGGCCAATCAGCCCCAGCATTTT. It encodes CASSQEDRANQPQHF.

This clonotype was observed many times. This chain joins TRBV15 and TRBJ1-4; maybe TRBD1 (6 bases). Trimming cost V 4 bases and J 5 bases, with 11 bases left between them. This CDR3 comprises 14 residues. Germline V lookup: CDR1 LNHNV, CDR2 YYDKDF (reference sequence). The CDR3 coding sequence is TGTGCCACCAGCACGCGGGGGGCGAATGAAAAACTGTTTTTT. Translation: CATSTRGANEKLFF.

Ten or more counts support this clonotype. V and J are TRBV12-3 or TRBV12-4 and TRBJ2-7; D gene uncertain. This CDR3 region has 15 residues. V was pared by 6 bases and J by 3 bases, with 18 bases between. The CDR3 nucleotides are TGTGCCAGCAGCCTGGGTTACGGGCCCCTCTACGAGCAGTACTTC. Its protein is CASSLGYGPLYEQYF.

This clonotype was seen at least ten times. CDR3 sequence: CASSRRGSISGELFF. The DNA for the CDR3 is TGTGCCAGCAGTCGCCGGGGTAGTATCTCCGGGGAGCTGTTTTTT. V and J are TRBV6-5 and TRBJ2-2; TRBD2 might be the D (5 bases). In germline, CDR1 is MNHEY, CDR2 SVGAGI. V gave up 5 bases and J gave up 6 bases, with 16 bases separating them. CDR3 length equals 15 residues.

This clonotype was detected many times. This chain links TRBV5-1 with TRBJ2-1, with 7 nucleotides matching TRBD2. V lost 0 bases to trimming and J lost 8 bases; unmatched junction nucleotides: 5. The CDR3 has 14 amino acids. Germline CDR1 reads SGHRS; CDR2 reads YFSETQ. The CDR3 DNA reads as TGCGCCAGCAGCTTGGTCCTAGCGGCGGATGAGCAGTTCTTC. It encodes CASSLVLAADEQFF.

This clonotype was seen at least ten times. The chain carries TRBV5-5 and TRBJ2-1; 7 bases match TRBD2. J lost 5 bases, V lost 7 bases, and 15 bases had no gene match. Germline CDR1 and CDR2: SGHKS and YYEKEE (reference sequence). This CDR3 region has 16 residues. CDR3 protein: CASSQLGGSFDNEQFF. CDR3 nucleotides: TGTGCCAGCTCCCAGCTCGGCGGGAGCTTTGACAATGAGCAGTTCTTC.

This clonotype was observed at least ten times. The CDR3, as DNA: TGTGCCAGCAGCTACAGCAACAGGGGTCGCTACGAGCAGTACTTC. This sequence encodes CASSYSNRGRYEQYF. The chain employs TRBV13 and TRBJ2-7, with 7 positions matching TRBD1. V was pared by 4 bases and J by 3 bases, with 9 bases of the junction left unmatched. Germline values: CDR1 PRHDT, CDR2 FYEKMQ (reference sequence). CDR3 length: 15 amino acids.

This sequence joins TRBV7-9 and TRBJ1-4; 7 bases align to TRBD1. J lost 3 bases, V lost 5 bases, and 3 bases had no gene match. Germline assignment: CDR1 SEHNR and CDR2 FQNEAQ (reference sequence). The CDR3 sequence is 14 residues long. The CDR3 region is CASSPQGANEKLFF. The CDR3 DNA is TGTGCCAGCAGCCCGCAGGGGGCTAATGAAAAACTGTTTTTT.

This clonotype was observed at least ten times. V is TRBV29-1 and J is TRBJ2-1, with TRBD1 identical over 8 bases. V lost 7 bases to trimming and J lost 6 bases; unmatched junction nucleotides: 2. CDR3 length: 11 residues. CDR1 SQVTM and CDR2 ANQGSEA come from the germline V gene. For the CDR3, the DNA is TGCAGCGCAACAGGGGGCAATGAGCAGTTCTTC. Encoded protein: CSATGGNEQFF.

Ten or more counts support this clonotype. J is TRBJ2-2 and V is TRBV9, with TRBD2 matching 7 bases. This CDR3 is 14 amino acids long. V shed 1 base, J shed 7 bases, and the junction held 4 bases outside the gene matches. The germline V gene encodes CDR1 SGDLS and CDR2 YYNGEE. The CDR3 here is CASSVKGGSGELFF. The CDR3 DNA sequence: TGTGCCAGCAGCGTAAAAGGCGGGAGCGGGGAGCTGTTTTTT.

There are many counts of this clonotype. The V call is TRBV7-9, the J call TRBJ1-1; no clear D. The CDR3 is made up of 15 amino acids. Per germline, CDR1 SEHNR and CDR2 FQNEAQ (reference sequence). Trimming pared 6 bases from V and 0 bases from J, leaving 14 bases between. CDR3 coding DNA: TGTGCCAGCAGTAGCGGAGGGTTCTTGAACACTGAAGCTTTCTTT. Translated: CASSSGGFLNTEAFF.

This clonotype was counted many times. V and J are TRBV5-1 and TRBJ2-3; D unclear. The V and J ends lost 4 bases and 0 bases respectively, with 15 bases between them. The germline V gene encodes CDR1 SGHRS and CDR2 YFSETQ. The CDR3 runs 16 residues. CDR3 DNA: TGCGCCAGCAGCCTCCCGGAAAGGGCAAGCACAGATACGCAGTATTTT. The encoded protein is CASSLPERASTDTQYF.

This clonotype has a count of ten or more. The CDR3 spells CASSLAGARYF. The CDR3 DNA follows: TGTGCCAGCAGCTTAGCGGGGGCCAGGTACTTC. The chain links TRBV7-9 to TRBJ2-7; the D gene is possibly TRBD1 (6 bases). V lost 0 bases to trimming and J lost 12 bases, with 9 bases between them. Germline V gene lookup returns CDR1 SEHNR and CDR2 FQNEAQ (reference sequence). This CDR3 comprises 11 residues. The whole variable domain, remainder taken from reference TRBV7-9 and TRBJ2-7, is DTGVSQNPRHKITKRGQNVTFRCDPISEHNRLYWYRQTLGQGPEFLTYFQNEAQLEKSRLLSDRFSAERPKGSFSTLEIQRTEQGDSAMYLCASSLAGARYFGPGTRLTVT.

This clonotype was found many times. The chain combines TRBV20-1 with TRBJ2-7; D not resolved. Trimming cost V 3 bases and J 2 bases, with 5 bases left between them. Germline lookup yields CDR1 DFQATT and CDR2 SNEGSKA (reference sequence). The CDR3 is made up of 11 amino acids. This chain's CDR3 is CSASVAYEQYF. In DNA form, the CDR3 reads TGCAGTGCTAGTGTGGCCTACGAGCAGTACTTC.

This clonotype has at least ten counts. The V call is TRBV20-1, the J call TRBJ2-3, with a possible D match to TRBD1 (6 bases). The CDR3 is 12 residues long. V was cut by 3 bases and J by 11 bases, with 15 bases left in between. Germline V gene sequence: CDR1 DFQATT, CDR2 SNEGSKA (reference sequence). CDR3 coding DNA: TGCAGTGCTAGCGGACAGCCGCCCCAGCAGTATTTT. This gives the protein CSASGQPPQQYF.

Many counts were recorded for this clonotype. CDR3 region: CASSAGTGRFEQYF. The CDR3 DNA reads TGCGCCAGCAGCGCCGGGACAGGGCGATTCGAGCAGTACTTC. This rearrangement joins TRBV5-1 to TRBJ2-7, with TRBD1 matching 9 bases. The CDR3 loop spans 14 amino acids. Germline CDR1 is SGHRS and CDR2 is YFSETQ. Trimming cost V 4 bases and J 6 bases; bases outside gene matches: 8. The variable domain in full, with the rest retrieved from reference TRBV5-1 and TRBJ2-7, is KAGVTQTPRYLIKTRGQQVTLSCSPISGHRSVSWYQQTPGQGLQFLFEYFSETQRNKGNFPGRFSGRQFSNSRSEMNVSTLELGDSALYLCASSAGTGRFEQYFGPGTRLTVT.

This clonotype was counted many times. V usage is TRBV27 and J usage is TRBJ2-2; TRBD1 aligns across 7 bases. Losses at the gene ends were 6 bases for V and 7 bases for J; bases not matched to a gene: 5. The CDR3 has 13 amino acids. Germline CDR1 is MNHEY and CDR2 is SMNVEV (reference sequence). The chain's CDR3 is CASRRGRIGELFF. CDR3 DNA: TGTGCCAGCAGGAGGGGGCGGATCGGGGAGCTGTTTTTT.

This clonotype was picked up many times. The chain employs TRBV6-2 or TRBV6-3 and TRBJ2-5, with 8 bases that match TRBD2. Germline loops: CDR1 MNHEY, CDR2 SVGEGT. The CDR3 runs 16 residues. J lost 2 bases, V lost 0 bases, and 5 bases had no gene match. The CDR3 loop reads CASSYSAGGGQETQYF. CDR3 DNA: TGTGCCAGCAGTTACTCTGCGGGAGGAGGTCAAGAGACCCAGTACTTC.

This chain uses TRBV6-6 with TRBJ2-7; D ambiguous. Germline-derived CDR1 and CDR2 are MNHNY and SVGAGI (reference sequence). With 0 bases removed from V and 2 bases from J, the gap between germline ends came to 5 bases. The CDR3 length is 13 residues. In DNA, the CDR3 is TGTGCCAGCAGTTACTCGGCTCCCTACGAGCAGTACTTC. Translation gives CASSYSAPYEQYF.

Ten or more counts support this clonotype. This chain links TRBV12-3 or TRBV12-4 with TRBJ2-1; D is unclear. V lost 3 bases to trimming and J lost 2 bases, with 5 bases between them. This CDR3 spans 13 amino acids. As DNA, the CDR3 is TGTGCCAGCAGTTTTTTCCCCTACAATGAGCAGTTCTTC. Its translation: CASSFFPYNEQFF.

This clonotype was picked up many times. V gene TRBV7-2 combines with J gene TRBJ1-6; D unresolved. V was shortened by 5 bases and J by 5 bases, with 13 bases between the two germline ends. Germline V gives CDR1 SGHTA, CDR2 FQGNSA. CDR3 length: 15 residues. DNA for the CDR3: TGTGCCAGCAGCCGGAGAAGGGTTCATAATTCACCCCTCCACTTT. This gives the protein CASSRRRVHNSPLHF. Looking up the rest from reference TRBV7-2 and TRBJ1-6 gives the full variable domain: GAGVSQSPSNKVTEKGKDVELRCDPISGHTALYWYRQSLGQGLEFLIYFQGNSAPDKSGLPSDRFSAERTGGSVSTLTIQRTQQEDSAVYLCASSRRRVHNSPLHFGNGTRLTVT.

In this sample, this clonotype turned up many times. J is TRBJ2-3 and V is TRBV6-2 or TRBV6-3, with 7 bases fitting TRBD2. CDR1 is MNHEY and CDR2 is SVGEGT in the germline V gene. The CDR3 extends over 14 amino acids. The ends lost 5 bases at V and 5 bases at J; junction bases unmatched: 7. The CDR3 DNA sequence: TGTGCCAGCAGTCTCGGGGGAGGGAGAGATACGCAGTATTTT. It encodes CASSLGGGRDTQYF.